The entry below describes one TCR beta chain. The antigen is not known. The data were obtained in a study of post-analysis software for immune sequencing data. Points from the study as a whole: In patients, TRBV5-6, TRBV5-1 and TRBV20-1 belonged to roughly 5 TRBV segments found more frequently than in controls. There was significantly lower normalized Chao1 diversity in multiple sclerosis patients than in controls.

cDNA libraries for TCR beta contained unique molecular identifiers. TCRdb reprocessed the PCR reads with MiXCR, giving one entry per CDR3 protein. The table has about 760,000 distinct CDR3 sequences, about 32% seen once. From germline, CDR1 is MNHEY and CDR2 SVGEGT. The CDR3 runs to 15 residues. V gave up 6 bases and J gave up 5 bases; unmatched junction bases: 9. Sequenced input: blood. The chain is built from TRBV6-2 or TRBV6-3 and TRBJ2-3; 9 bases map to TRBD1. The sequence derives from a girl aged 10-17 years with multiple sclerosis. The CDR3 DNA sequence: TGTGCCAGCAGCCCCCGGACAGGGGTTGAAGATACGCAGTATTTT. Protein sequence: CASSPRTGVEDTQYF.